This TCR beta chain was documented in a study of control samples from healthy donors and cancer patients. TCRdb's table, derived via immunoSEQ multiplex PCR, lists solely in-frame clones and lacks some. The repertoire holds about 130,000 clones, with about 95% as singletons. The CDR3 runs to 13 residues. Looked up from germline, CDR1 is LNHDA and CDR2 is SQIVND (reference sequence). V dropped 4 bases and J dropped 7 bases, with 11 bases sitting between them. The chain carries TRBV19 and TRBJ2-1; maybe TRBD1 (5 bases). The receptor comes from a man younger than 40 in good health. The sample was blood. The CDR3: CASSTGLWNEQFF. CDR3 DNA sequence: TGTGCCAGTAGTACAGGGCTATGGAATGAGCAGTTCTTC.